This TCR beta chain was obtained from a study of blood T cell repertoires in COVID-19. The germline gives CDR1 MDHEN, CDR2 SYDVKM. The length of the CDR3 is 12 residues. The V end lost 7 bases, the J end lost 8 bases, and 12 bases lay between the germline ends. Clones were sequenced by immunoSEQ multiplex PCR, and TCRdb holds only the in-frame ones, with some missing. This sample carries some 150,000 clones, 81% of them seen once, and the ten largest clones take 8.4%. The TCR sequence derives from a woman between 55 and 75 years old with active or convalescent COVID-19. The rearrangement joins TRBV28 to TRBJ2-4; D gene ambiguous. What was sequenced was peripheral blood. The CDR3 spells CASNSGSDIQYF. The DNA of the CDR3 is TGTGCCAGCAACTCGGGTTCGGACATTCAGTACTTC.